Listed here are 17 T cell receptor beta chains from one sample, sequenced in a study of blood T cell repertoires in COVID-19. Sequenced by immunoSEQ multiplex PCR; TCRdb stores in-frame clones only, minus some. The sample records 650,000 to 800,000 clones, about 87% being singletons. Source material: peripheral blood. Receptors were obtained from a woman in her late teens or twenties with acute or convalescent COVID-19.

J is TRBJ1-1 and V is TRBV18; TRBD1 matches 8 bases. The CDR3 is made up of 13 amino acids. The trim removed 6 bases at V and 7 bases at J, leaving 7 bases unmatched. Per germline, CDR1 KGHSH and CDR2 LQKENI. CDR3 loop: CASSPDGQGEAFF. CDR3 nucleotides: TGTGCCAGCTCTCCGGATGGACAGGGTGAAGCTTTCTTT. Complete variable domain (other parts from reference TRBV18 and TRBJ1-1): NAGVMQNPRHLVRRRGQEARLRCSPMKGHSHVYWYRQLPEEGLKFMVYLQKENIIDESGMPKERFSAEFPKEGPSILRIQQVVRGDSAAYFCASSPDGQGEAFFGQGTRLTVV.

This chain connects TRBV5-4 to TRBJ2-1; a weak D match, TRBD2 (6 bases). This CDR3 spans 14 amino acids. Germline CDR1 and CDR2: SGHNT and YYREEE (reference sequence). Trimming removed 5 bases from V and 0 bases from J, with 9 bases in between. CDR3 sequence: CASRPDYSYNEQFF. The CDR3 nucleotides are TGTGCCAGCAGACCGGACTACTCCTACAATGAGCAGTTCTTC. The full variable domain, its missing parts supplied by reference TRBV5-4 and TRBJ2-1, is ETGVTQSPTHLIKTRGQQVTLRCSSQSGHNTVSWYQQALGQGPQFIFQYYREEENGRGNFPPRFSGLQFPNYSSELNVNALELDDSALYLCASRPDYSYNEQFFGPGTRLTVL.

This chain uses TRBV5-1 with TRBJ2-3; TRBD2 matches 13 bases. Germline V lookup: CDR1 SGHRS, CDR2 YFSETQ. The CDR3 covers 18 residues. Losses at the gene ends were 0 bases for V and 5 bases for J; bases not matched to a gene: 9. CDR3 amino acids: CASSLESLAGGREDTQYF. CDR3 in DNA: TGCGCCAGCAGCTTGGAATCACTAGCGGGGGGGCGCGAAGATACGCAGTATTTT.

The V gene is TRBV5-1, the J gene TRBJ1-4, with D unresolved. Trimming stripped 3 bases from V and 10 bases from J, with 16 bases between. The CDR3 consists of 14 residues. Per germline, CDR1 SGHRS and CDR2 YFSETQ. The CDR3 spells CASSSSGGSVKLFF. The CDR3 DNA follows: TGCGCCAGCAGCTCTAGCGGAGGGTCGGTAAAACTGTTTTTT.

Concerning this clone: The sample holds other DNA sequences that translate to the same CDR3. The chain combines TRBV18 with TRBJ1-3; TRBD1 matches at 7 bases. J lost 4 bases, V lost 3 bases, and 0 bases had no gene match. Germline-derived CDR1 and CDR2 are KGHSH and LQKENI. The CDR3 has 13 residues. The CDR3 coding sequence is TGTGCCAGCTCACCGGGACAGGGAAACACCATATATTTT. The encoded protein is CASSPGQGNTIYF.

J is TRBJ2-5 and V is TRBV5-1; weak D call: TRBD1 (6 bases). This CDR3 region has 14 residues. Germline CDR1 SGHRS, CDR2 YFSETQ. The V end was cut by 5 bases, the J end by 0 bases, with 11 bases between. The CDR3 nucleotides are TGCGCCAGCAGACATACAGGGTACCAAGAGACCCAGTACTTC. It is translated as CASRHTGYQETQYF.

The V gene is TRBV7-2, the J gene TRBJ2-7; TRBD1 aligns across 8 bases. The CDR3 length is 15 residues. CDR1 is SGHTA and CDR2 is FQGNSA in the germline V gene. V lost 1 base and J lost 2; bases outside the gene matches: 4. The CDR3 DNA reads as TGTGCCAGCAGCTTAGGCGGGGACAGGACCTACGAGCAGTACTTC. Residues: CASSLGGDRTYEQYF.

The chain uses TRBV9 and TRBJ2-1, with 10 bases aligning to TRBD1. The V and J ends lost 6 bases and 8 bases, in that order; junction bases with no gene match: 8. In germline, CDR1 is SGDLS, CDR2 YYNGEE. CDR3 length: 14 residues. In nucleotides, the CDR3 is TGTGCCAGCAAAGTGGGACAGGGGAGCGATGAGCAGTTCTTC. Its translation: CASKVGQGSDEQFF.

V and J are TRBV5-1 and TRBJ1-1, with no clear D. The germline V gene encodes CDR1 SGHRS and CDR2 YFSETQ. V was shortened by 2 bases and J by 6 bases, with 20 bases between the two germline ends. This CDR3 has 16 residues. The CDR3 DNA is TGCGCCAGCAGCTTCTCGGTCCCAAGTGGGCGCGCTGAAGCTTTCTTT. Translation gives CASSFSVPSGRAEAFF.

This chain's CDR3 is CASSSPAYEQYF. Here the CDR3 DNA reads TGTGCCAGCAGTTCCCCTGCCTACGAGCAGTACTTC. The J gene is TRBJ2-7, the V gene TRBV27; D remains ambiguous. With 4 bases removed from V and 2 bases from J, the gap between germline ends came to 6 bases. From germline, CDR1 is MNHEY and CDR2 SMNVEV (reference sequence). This CDR3 has 12 residues.

This rearrangement joins TRBV2 to TRBJ2-7; TRBD2 is a possible D gene (6 bases). This CDR3 region has 13 residues. V lost 7 bases and J lost 6, with 16 bases in between. The germline V gene has CDR1 SNHLY and CDR2 FYNNEI. The CDR3 DNA follows: TGTGCCAGCAATGCAGGGCGGAGGGGCGAGCAGTACTTC. Its translation is CASNAGRRGEQYF.

The CDR3 DNA reads TGTGCCACCAGCTTCCGAAGGCAGGGCAACTATGGCTACACCTTC. Its protein is CATSFRRQGNYGYTF. This chain connects TRBV15 to TRBJ1-2; D may be TRBD1 (5 bases). The CDR3 consists of 15 residues. CDR1 LNHNV and CDR2 YYDKDF come from the germline V gene (reference sequence). With 5 bases removed from V and 2 bases from J, the gap between germline ends came to 15 bases.

This chain connects TRBV27 to TRBJ1-5; D gene unclear. CDR1 and CDR2 (germline): MNHEY, SMNVEV (reference sequence). This CDR3 has 13 residues. V lost 5 bases to trimming and J lost 1 base, with 6 bases between them. The CDR3 spells CASSDGSNQPQHF. In DNA, the CDR3 is TGTGCCAGCAGTGACGGGAGCAATCAGCCCCAGCATTTT.

The gene calls are TRBV30 and TRBJ1-5; D ambiguous. This CDR3 comprises 14 residues. CDR1 and CDR2 from the germline V gene are GTSNPN and SVGIG (reference sequence). V was clipped by 0 bases and J by 5 bases, with 11 bases between them. As DNA, the CDR3 is TGTGCCTGGAGTGTACGAGCCCAGGATCAGCCCCAGCATTTT. Its translation: CAWSVRAQDQPQHF.

In its sample, this clone was seen once. This chain joins TRBV13 and TRBJ1-1, with TRBD1 as a possible D gene (6 bases). CDR1 is PRHDT, CDR2 FYEKMQ, per germline (reference sequence). The CDR3 is 19 residues long. V was shortened by 1 base and J by 1 base, with 22 bases between the two germline ends. In nucleotides, the CDR3 is TGTGCCAGCAGCTTAGAGTCGGGGCTTAGGGGGACCACGAACACTGAAGCTTTCTTT. This translates into CASSLESGLRGTTNTEAFF. Full variable domain (outside the CDR3, taken from reference TRBV13 and TRBJ1-1): AAGVIQSPRHLIKEKRETATLKCYPIPRHDTVYWYQQGPGQDPQFLISFYEKMQSDKGSIPDRFSAQQFSDYHSELNMSSLELGDSALYFCASSLESGLRGTTNTEAFFGQGTRLTVV.

The chain couples TRBV10-3 to TRBJ1-1; a weak D match, TRBD1 (6 bases). The V gene lost 3 bases and the J gene lost 4 bases, with 21 bases spanning the gap. Germline CDR1 ENHRY, CDR2 SYGVKD. The CDR3 is 17 residues long. CDR3 loop: CAISELYRVGWGTEAFF. The CDR3 DNA is TGTGCCATCAGTGAACTATACAGGGTCGGGTGGGGCACTGAAGCTTTCTTT.

This clone was detected once. This chain uses TRBV6-2 or TRBV6-3 with TRBJ1-5; D might be TRBD1 (5 bases). V dropped 4 bases and J dropped 9 bases, with 19 bases sitting between them. CDR3 length: 15 residues. Germline-derived CDR1 and CDR2 are MNHEY and SVGEGT. Written as DNA, the CDR3 is TGTGCCAGCAGTTCCCTTGCCCAAATCGACAGGCCCCAGCATTTT. It encodes CASSSLAQIDRPQHF.